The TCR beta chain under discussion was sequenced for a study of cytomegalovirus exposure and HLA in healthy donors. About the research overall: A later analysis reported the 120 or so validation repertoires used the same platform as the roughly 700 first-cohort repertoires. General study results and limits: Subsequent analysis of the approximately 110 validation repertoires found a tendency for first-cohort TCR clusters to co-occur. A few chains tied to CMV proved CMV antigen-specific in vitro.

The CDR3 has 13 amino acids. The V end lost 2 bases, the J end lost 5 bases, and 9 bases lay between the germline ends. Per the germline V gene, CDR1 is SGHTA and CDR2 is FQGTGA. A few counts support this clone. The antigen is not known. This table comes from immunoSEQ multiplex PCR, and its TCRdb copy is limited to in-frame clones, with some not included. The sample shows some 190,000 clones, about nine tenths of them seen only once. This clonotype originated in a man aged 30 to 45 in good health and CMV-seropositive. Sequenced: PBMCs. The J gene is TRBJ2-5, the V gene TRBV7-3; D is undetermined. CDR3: CASSLLSRETQYF. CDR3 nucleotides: TGTGCCAGCAGCTTACTTTCGAGGGAGACCCAGTACTTC.